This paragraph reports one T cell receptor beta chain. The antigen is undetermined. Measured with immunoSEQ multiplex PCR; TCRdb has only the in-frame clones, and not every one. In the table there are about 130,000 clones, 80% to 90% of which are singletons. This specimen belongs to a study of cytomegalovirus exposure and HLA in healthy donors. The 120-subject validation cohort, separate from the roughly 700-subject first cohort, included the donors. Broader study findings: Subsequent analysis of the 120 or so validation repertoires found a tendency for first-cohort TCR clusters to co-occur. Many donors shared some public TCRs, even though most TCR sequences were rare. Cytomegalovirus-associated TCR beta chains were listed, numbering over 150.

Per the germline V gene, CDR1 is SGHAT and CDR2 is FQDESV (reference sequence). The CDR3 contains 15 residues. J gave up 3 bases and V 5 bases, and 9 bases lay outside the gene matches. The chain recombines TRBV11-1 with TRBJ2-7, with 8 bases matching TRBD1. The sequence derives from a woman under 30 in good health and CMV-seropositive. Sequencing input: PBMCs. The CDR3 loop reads CASSVNTGGDYEQYF. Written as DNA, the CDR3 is TGTGCCAGCAGCGTCAATACAGGGGGAGACTACGAGCAGTACTTC.